These 9 T cell receptor beta chains were all obtained from the same sample, sequenced in a study of regulatory T cells in long-lasting Graves disease. Combining iRepertoire HTBI primers with Arm-PCR of CDR3 regions, the authors built TCR beta libraries. TCRdb analysed the multiplex PCR reads with MiXCR anew, one entry per CDR3 protein. The repertoire holds some 220,000 distinct CDR3 sequences, with around 20% as singletons. Described time point: newly diagnosed GD, antithyroid drugs for less than 3 months. From PBMCs, RNA was extracted and then used to make the TCR library. In addition, the sample was reused for a study of T cells in Graves' hyperthyroidism and ophthalmopathy.

The material was peripheral blood mononuclear cells (PBMCs), obtained at new diagnosis, from a patient treated with antithyroid drugs. These receptors came from a woman in her twenties or thirties with Graves disease.

The chain uses TRBV2 and TRBJ2-5; TRBD1 might be the D (6 bases). Germline CDR1 SNHLY, CDR2 FYNNEI. V gave up 5 bases and J gave up 3 bases, with 13 bases separating them. The CDR3 runs to 14 residues. CDR3 protein: CASSWDKREETQYF. The CDR3 nucleotides read TGTGCCAGCAGTTGGGACAAAAGAGAAGAGACCCAGTACTTC. Looking up the rest from reference TRBV2 and TRBJ2-5 gives the full variable domain: EPEVTQTPSHQVTQMGQEVILRCVPISNHLYFYWYRQILGQKVEFLVSFYNNEISEKSEIFDDQFSVERPDGSNFTLKIRSTKLEDSAMYFCASSWDKREETQYFGPGTRLLVL.

The CDR3 protein is CASSQERLGRTAGEQFF. The CDR3 bases are TGTGCCAGCAGCCAAGAACGGCTCGGAAGAACCGCCGGTGAGCAGTTCTTC. V gene TRBV28 combines with J gene TRBJ2-1; D is unclear. V lost 6 bases and J 9 bases, leaving 27 bases between the germline ends. Germline assignment: CDR1 MDHEN and CDR2 SYDVKM. This CDR3 is 17 amino acids long. The entire variable domain, with the rest obtained from reference TRBV28 and TRBJ2-1, is as follows: DVKVTQSSRYLVKRTGEKVFLECVQDMDHENMFWYRQDPGLGLRLIYFSYDVKMKEKGDIPEGYSVSREKKERFSLILESASTNQTSMYLCASSQERLGRTAGEQFFGPGTRLTVL.

This clonotype was seen ten or more times. The chain couples TRBV11-2 to TRBJ1-2, with 10 nucleotides matching TRBD1. Unmatched junction bases numbered 5, after V lost 4 bases and J lost 0 bases. Looked up from germline, CDR1 is SGHAT and CDR2 is FQNNGV. The CDR3 totals 16 residues. The CDR3 sequence: CASSWDRGPPNYGYTF. In nucleotides, the CDR3 is TGTGCCAGCAGCTGGGACAGGGGACCCCCTAACTATGGCTACACCTTC.

There are many counts of this clonotype. This chain uses TRBV6-1 with TRBJ2-7, with TRBD2 matching over 12 bases. V shed 4 bases and J 2 bases; nucleotides not matched to a gene: 6. The CDR3 loop spans 16 amino acids. CDR1 is MNHNS, CDR2 SASEGT, per germline. Here the CDR3 reads CASSGLAGAVTYEQYF. The CDR3, as DNA: TGTGCCAGCAGTGGACTAGCGGGGGCCGTAACCTACGAGCAGTACTTC.

The chain joins TRBV5-1 to TRBJ1-1, with TRBD1 matching over 11 bases. Trimming took 4 bases from V and 3 from J; bases not matched to a gene: 8. CDR1 is SGHRS and CDR2 is YFSETQ in the germline V gene. This CDR3 has 16 residues. CDR3 sequence: CASSRDRGTGDTEAFF. Written as DNA, the CDR3 is TGCGCCAGCAGCAGGGACAGGGGGACGGGGGACACTGAAGCTTTCTTT.

At least ten counts were recorded for this clonotype. The chain joins TRBV7-2 to TRBJ1-2; possible D gene TRBD1, 6 bases. Deletions cut 4 bases from V and 4 bases from J, with 16 bases between. The germline V gene encodes CDR1 SGHTA and CDR2 FQGNSA. The CDR3 covers 15 residues. CDR3 sequence reads: CASSSRRGGPYGYTF. The CDR3 DNA reads as TGTGCCAGCAGCTCCCGGAGAGGGGGGCCCTATGGCTACACCTTC. Full variable domain (missing parts from reference TRBV7-2 and TRBJ1-2): GAGVSQSPSNKVTEKGKDVELRCDPISGHTALYWYRQSLGQGLEFLIYFQGNSAPDKSGLPSDRFSAERTGGSVSTLTIQRTQQEDSAVYLCASSSRRGGPYGYTFGSGTRLTVV.

This clonotype showed up many times. The rearrangement joins TRBV9 to TRBJ2-5; perhaps TRBD2 as D (5 bases). Germline V gene lookup returns CDR1 SGDLS and CDR2 YYNGEE. This CDR3 contains 14 residues. The V gene lost 3 bases and the J gene lost 3 bases, with 12 bases spanning the gap. CDR3 sequence reads: CASSGGKTKETQYF. The CDR3 DNA reads as TGTGCCAGCAGCGGAGGAAAGACTAAAGAGACCCAGTACTTC.

This rearrangement joins TRBV2 to TRBJ1-1, with D uncertain. From germline, CDR1 is SNHLY and CDR2 FYNNEI. The CDR3 consists of 11 residues. Trimming removed 9 bases at V and 8 bases at J, with 13 bases between. The CDR3 nucleotides read TGTGCCAGTTCGTCGGCGGTAGAAGCTTTCTTT. Protein product: CASSSAVEAFF.

This clonotype has a count of ten or more. V usage is TRBV14 and J usage is TRBJ1-1; D is ambiguous. CDR3 length: 15 amino acids. Trimming stripped 1 base from V and 2 bases from J, with 11 bases between. Germline loops: CDR1 SGHDN, CDR2 FVKESK. CDR3 nucleotides: TGTGCCAGCAGCCAAGTTAACAGCTTTAACACTGAAGCTTTCTTT. Amino acids: CASSQVNSFNTEAFF.